This TCR beta chain is from a study of radiation and T cells in renal cell carcinoma (dated by TCRdb to about 2020). With respect to the entire study: Samples were obtained from a clinical trial, in which 15 Gy stereotactic body radiation therapy was delivered to primary renal cell carcinomas and nephrectomy was performed 4 weeks later. Across all 50 or so samples, around 4,000,000 unique CDR3 nucleotide sequences, encoding 2,658,974 unique CDR3 amino acid sequences, were identified. TCR beta sequencing covered 50 to 55 samples in total, comprising approximately 25 tumors and approximately 27 peripheral blood samples.

The CDR3 goes from the cysteine to the phenylalanine over 15 residues. Only CDR3 DNA is held: 45 bases, read in frame from base 1. Reading the germline V gene gives CDR1 SGHRS and CDR2 YFSETQ. V lost 2 bases and J lost 6 bases; the stretch between them is 14 bases long. Following the manufacturer's recommendations, the immunoSEQ kit was used to generate TCR beta libraries from genomic DNA. To prepare the libraries, a first multiplex PCR with proprietary primers was run, followed by a second PCR that added unique barcodes, and a bead cleanup was done after each round. Each sample batch included a kit-provided positive control reaction and a negative control reaction. The final libraries underwent checking on an Agilent 4200 TapeStation D1000 ScreenTape, volumetric pooling, and quantification by qPCR. An Illumina NextSeq500 fitted with a MidOutput 150-cycle cartridge performed the sequencing, running 156 Read1 cycles and 15 Index1 cycles with the kit's custom primers. The pooled library was loaded at 0.95 to 1 pM with about 21% PhiX control spiked in. Turning to the authors' computational methods: The vendor-processed data were analyzed in R, and a clonotype was defined as all T cells that share the same CDR3 nucleotide sequence. For clone abundance analyses, frequencies were normalized to the 10,000 most abundant clones in each sample. Public T cell clones, averaging fewer than five per sample, were removed before analysis. Tumor-enriched clonotypes and baseline blood-enriched clonotypes were defined as those with an abundance difference of at least 32-fold between compartments. A beta-binomial differential abundance model was used to identify clonotypes that expanded or contracted between blood time points. Tumor-blood repertoire similarity was measured with the Baroni-Urbani and Buser coefficient, and groups were compared using two-tailed Wilcoxon tests in R. TCRdb holds this immuneACCESS table with in-frame rearrangements only. Some clones are missing; in checked studies, unresolved V genes explain under half, and the rest has no known cause. V, J and clone size were drawn from that table, and D and trimming were deduced from the DNA. Recorded for this sample are about 140,000 clones; approximately 87% of them occurred a single time. The ten largest clones add up to less than 25% of the sample.

In regard to this clone: Its antigen is currently not known. No per-base quality is available; no much larger clone lies one base away.

The time point label, as the study defines it: baseline pretreatment blood. In light of the paper, this sample's treatment or condition label describes: 15 Gy SBRT to primary tumor, nephrectomy 4 weeks later. To track tumor-enriched clonotypes, serial peripheral blood was sampled from radiation-treated patients at baseline and at 2 weeks and 4 weeks after SBRT. Every patient had renal cell carcinoma of clear cell pathology. Genomic DNA for TCR sequencing was prepared using the QIAamp DNA Blood Mini Kit (Qiagen). Samples were included in the analyses only if all quality control checks were passed. Paper-wide results and their limitations: Top tumor clonotypes rose in blood from baseline to 2 weeks post-radiation, then contracted by 4 weeks, suggesting transient expansion of tumor-resident clones. Because no pretreatment tumor biopsies were available, whether clonotypes were present in the tumor at baseline could not be determined. With a single-armed trial design, the study had no way to address how radiation dose or scheduling affects the TCR repertoire. Changes in the blood repertoire were not tracked past 4 weeks after treatment.

The origin of this receptor is a woman between 50 and 59 years old with renal cell carcinoma. The sequences come from blood, collected from a patient whose treatment included radiotherapy and nephrectomy. The chain employs TRBV5-1 and TRBJ2-2; the D gene may be TRBD1 or TRBD2, since each aligns over 5 bases. The CDR3 region reads CASSFTVGGPGELFF. Read as DNA, the sequence is TGCGCCAGCAGCTTCACTGTTGGGGGTCCCGGGGAGCTGTTTTTT.